This TCR beta chain was captured in a study of cytomegalovirus exposure and HLA in healthy donors. Generated by immunoSEQ multiplex PCR, the TCRdb table keeps only in-frame clones and is missing some. The sample has about 79,000 clones; 80% to 95% are singletons. This CDR3 has 15 residues. Germline V gene lookup returns CDR1 SGHNT and CDR2 YYREEE (reference sequence). V lost 4 bases, J lost 5 bases, and 11 bases stayed unmatched. With respect to this clone: Its antigen remains unknown.

Overall study findings and caveats: Three CMV-associated chains proved CMV antigen-specific in vitro. The study labeled around 160 TCR beta chains cytomegalovirus-associated.

The receptor was isolated from a woman in her 30s in good health and CMV-seronegative. Sequenced input: PBMCs. This chain connects TRBV5-4 to TRBJ1-1, with 7 bases identical to TRBD1. The CDR3 region is CASSRPEGAGTEAFF. DNA of the CDR3: TGTGCCAGCAGCCGGCCGGAGGGGGCAGGGACTGAAGCTTTCTTT.